This T cell receptor (beta chain) appears in the sequencing data of a study of control samples from healthy donors and cancer patients. The germline V and J ends were trimmed by 4 bases and 5 bases, with 14 bases remaining between them. Germline assignment: CDR1 GTSNPN and CDR2 SVGIG (reference sequence). The length of the CDR3 is 13 residues. The repertoire was sequenced with immunoSEQ multiplex PCR; TCRdb's copy has only in-frame clones and lacks some. The table records about 150,000 clones, roughly 93% of them present only once. Specimen: blood. The chain is built from TRBV30 and TRBJ1-2; D unclear. This clonotype originated in a man in his fifties or sixties in good health. In nucleotides, the CDR3 is TGTGCCTGGACAGCGTCCTTAGCATATGGCTACACCTTC. It translates to CAWTASLAYGYTF. Supplemented by reference TRBV30 and TRBJ1-2, the full variable domain reads SQTIHQWPATLVQPVGSPLSLECTVEGTSNPNLYWYRQAAGRGLQLLFYSVGIGQISSEVPQNLSASRPQDRQFILSSKKLLLSDSGFYLCAWTASLAYGYTFGSGTRLTVV.